The TCR beta chain under discussion was sequenced for a study of blood T cell repertoires in COVID-19. Turning to the study itself: Sites across the United States, Italy and Spain contributed samples from acute and convalescent COVID-19.

Authors' methods: Amplifying reference gene primers gave estimates of nucleated cell counts. Produced via immunoSEQ multiplex PCR; TCRdb's table is partial and in-frame only. D and trimming were read from the DNA, whereas the V and J calls and clone size are those reported in that table. Among 250,000 or so clones, over 70% were seen once, and the ten largest hold around 3%. Enrolled through a virtual design, the participants were between roughly 18 and 90 years of age and came from about two dozen US areas. The CDR3 runs to 12 residues. The V end lost 6 bases, the J end lost 0 bases, and 5 bases lay between the germline ends.

The V call is TRBV12-3 or TRBV12-4, the J call TRBJ1-1; D gene ambiguous. This clonotype was sampled from a woman aged 40 to 50 who had been exposed to COVID-19. The material sequenced was PBMCs or T cells enriched from blood (not recorded which). The CDR3 DNA sequence: TGTGCCAGCAGCCTCCTGAACACTGAAGCTTTCTTT. It encodes CASSLLNTEAFF.